This T cell receptor beta chain was captured in a study of T cell responses to AZD1222 COVID-19 vaccine. General study results and limits: Samples come after the peak T cell response, not at day 14. Following two doses of AZD1222, Spike-specific TCR breadth and depth rose.

CDR1 and CDR2 (germline): KGHDR, SFDVKD. CDR3 length equals 17 residues. The J segment lost 2 bases and the V segment lost 4 bases, leaving 4 bases of the junction unmatched. With respect to this clone: As yet, its antigen is unknown.

Generated by immunoSEQ multiplex PCR, the TCRdb table keeps only in-frame clones and is missing some. The sample includes 150,000 to 200,000 clones, 80% to 90% seen only once; the top ten take under 6.5%. This specimen consisted of peripheral blood, obtained on day 0 of AZD1222 vaccination. The chain employs TRBV24-1 and TRBJ2-5; 15 nucleotides match TRBD2. This TCR derives from an adult in good health. The CDR3 protein is CATSDRGLAGGQETQYF. The DNA for the CDR3 is TGTGCCACCAGTGACCGCGGACTAGCGGGAGGGCAAGAGACCCAGTACTTC.